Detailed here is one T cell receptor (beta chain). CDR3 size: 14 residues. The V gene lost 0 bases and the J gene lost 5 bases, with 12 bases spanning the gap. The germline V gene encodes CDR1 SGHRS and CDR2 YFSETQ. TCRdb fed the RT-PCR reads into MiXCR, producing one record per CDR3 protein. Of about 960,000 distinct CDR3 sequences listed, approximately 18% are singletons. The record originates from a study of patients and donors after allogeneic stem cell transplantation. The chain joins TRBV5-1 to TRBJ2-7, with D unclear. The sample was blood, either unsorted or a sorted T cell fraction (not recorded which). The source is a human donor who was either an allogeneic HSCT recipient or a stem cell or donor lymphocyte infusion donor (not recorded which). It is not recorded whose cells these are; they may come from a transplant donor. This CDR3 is CASSLEAFTHEQYF. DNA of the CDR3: TGCGCCAGCAGCTTGGAGGCTTTTACCCACGAGCAGTACTTC.